This TCR beta chain was captured in a study of blood T cell repertoires in COVID-19. Original data processing: Estimation of nucleated cell counts was performed using reference gene primer amplification. Here immunoSEQ multiplex PCR was the method, and the copy in TCRdb shows in-frame clones only, minus some. V and J calls and clone size are copied from that table; D and trimming were computed from the DNA. The table has tens of thousands of clones, about nine tenths seen once; the top ten hold 20% to 25%. The CDR3 loop spans 15 amino acids. With 0 bases clipped from V and 4 bases from J, the junction kept 2 bases outside the gene matches. Germline V gene sequence: CDR1 SGHRS, CDR2 YFSETQ.

The TCR sequence derives from a woman between 50 and 59 years old with active or convalescent COVID-19. Input material: peripheral blood. The chain links TRBV5-1 to TRBJ2-5; 11 positions agree with TRBD1. CDR3 sequence (DNA): TGCGCCAGCAGCTTGGCTGGACAGGGGGCAGAGACCCAGTACTTC. This encodes CASSLAGQGAETQYF.